This TCR beta chain was sequenced for a study of patients and donors after allogeneic stem cell transplantation. TCRdb re-called the RT-PCR reads with MiXCR, one entry per CDR3 protein. The table shows 150,000 to 200,000 distinct CDR3 sequences, with around two fifths occurring only once. Trimming took 4 bases from V and 6 from J, leaving 16 bases between them. The CDR3 is 15 amino acids. CDR1 and CDR2 from the germline V gene are MNHNS and SASEGT. The V call is TRBV6-1, the J call TRBJ2-1, with TRBD2 as a possible D gene (6 bases). The TCR was taken from a human donor who was either an allogeneic HSCT recipient or a stem cell or donor lymphocyte infusion donor (not recorded which). It is not recorded whose cells these are; they may come from a transplant donor. Material: blood, either unsorted or a sorted T cell fraction (not recorded which). The CDR3: CASSAVPGVFNEQFF. For the CDR3, the DNA is TGTGCCAGCAGTGCGGTCCCGGGAGTTTTCAATGAGCAGTTCTTC.